This T cell receptor (beta chain) is drawn from a study of shared clonotypes between healthy human individuals. Sequencing used immunoSEQ multiplex PCR; TCRdb keeps in-frame clones, though not all of them. The data hold 2 million to 3 million clones, with 80% to 95% observed a single time. The CDR3 is made up of 14 amino acids. V was clipped by 3 bases and J by 3 bases; unmatched bases: 2. In germline, CDR1 is SGDLS, CDR2 YYNGEE. Specimen: naive CD4+ T cells from PBMCs. Documented subset: CD45RA+ positively selected. The receptor was derived from a man aged 18 to 29 in good health. Some clones in this sample may be carry-over from other donors' samples. The chain combines TRBV9 with TRBJ1-4; TRBD1 aligns across 7 bases. The CDR3 reads CASSAGQPNEKLFF. The CDR3 DNA reads as TGTGCCAGCAGCGCGGGACAGCCTAATGAAAAACTGTTTTTT. Based on the CDR3 plus reference TRBV9 and TRBJ1-4, the full variable domain is DSGVTQTPKHLITATGQRVTLRCSPRSGDLSVYWYQQSLDQGLQFLIQYYNGEERAKGNILERFSAQQFPDLHSELNLSSLELGDSALYFCASSAGQPNEKLFFGSGTQLSVL.